The source of this T cell receptor beta chain is a study of T cells in localized non-small cell lung cancer. Sequencing used immunoSEQ multiplex PCR; TCRdb keeps in-frame clones, though not all of them. Of over 45,000 clones listed, about 87% are singletons. Trimming pared 4 bases from V and 1 base from J, leaving 11 bases between. Germline lookup yields CDR1 SGHRS and CDR2 YFSETQ. There are 14 residues in the CDR3. This chain joins TRBV5-1 and TRBJ2-5; D not certain. Sequenced here: peripheral blood, sampled before any cancer treatment. The sequence derives from a man aged 35 to 69 with stage I squamous cell lung carcinoma. CDR3 nucleotide sequence: TGCGCCAGCAGCCCAGGACCCACCCAAGAGACCCAGTACTTC. This encodes CASSPGPTQETQYF.